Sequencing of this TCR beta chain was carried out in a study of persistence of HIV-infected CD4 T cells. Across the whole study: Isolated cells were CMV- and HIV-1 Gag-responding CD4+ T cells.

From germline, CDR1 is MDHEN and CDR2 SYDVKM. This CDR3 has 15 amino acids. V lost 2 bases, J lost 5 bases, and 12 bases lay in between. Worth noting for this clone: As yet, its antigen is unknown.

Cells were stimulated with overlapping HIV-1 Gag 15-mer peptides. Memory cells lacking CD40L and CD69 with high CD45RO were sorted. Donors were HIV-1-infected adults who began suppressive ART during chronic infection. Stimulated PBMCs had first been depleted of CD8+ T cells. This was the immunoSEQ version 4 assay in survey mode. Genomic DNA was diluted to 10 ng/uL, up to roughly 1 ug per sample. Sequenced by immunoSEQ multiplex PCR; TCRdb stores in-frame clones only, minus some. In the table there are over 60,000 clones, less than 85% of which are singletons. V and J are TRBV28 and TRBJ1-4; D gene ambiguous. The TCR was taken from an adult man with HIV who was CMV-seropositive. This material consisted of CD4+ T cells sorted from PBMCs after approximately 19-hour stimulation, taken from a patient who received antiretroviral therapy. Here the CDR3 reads CASSLAGSQNEKLFF. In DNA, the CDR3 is TGTGCCAGCAGTTTAGCGGGCAGCCAGAATGAAAAACTGTTTTTT.